The TCR beta chain described here comes from a study of shared clonotypes between healthy human individuals. Whole-study findings and limits: Even with large depth, rarefaction showed that sorted-subset sequencing was incomplete. Only blood underwent sampling, and tissue repertoires likely differ. Clonotype sharing across a few donors was observed for approximately 5% of naive CD4 clonotypes.

Germline assignment: CDR1 MDHEN and CDR2 SYDVKM. CDR3 length equals 16 residues. On this clone itself: What it recognizes is unknown. A far larger clone is a single base away, which makes a read error likely.

Running of the assay took place at deep level. Generated by immunoSEQ multiplex PCR, the TCRdb table keeps only in-frame clones and is missing some. The table lists around 990,000 clones, 70% to 85% of them singletons. Material for sequencing was memory CD4+ T cells from PBMCs. The subset: CD45RA-negative fraction. The sequence was collected from a man between 18 and 35 years old in good health. Some clones in this sample may be carry-over from other donors' samples. The genes are TRBV28 and TRBJ1-2; no definite D call. As DNA, the CDR3 is TGTGCCAGCAGCTCCCCCGGAAGGCCCTTTAACTATAGCTACACCTTC. As protein: CASSSPGRPFNYSYTF.